One sample yielded the 2 T cell receptor beta chains listed below, sequenced in a study of blood T cell repertoires in COVID-19 (dated by TCRdb to the early 2020s). The library was made by the immunoSEQ multiplex PCR assay. Sourced from immuneACCESS, this table was stored by TCRdb with only in-frame sequences that have V and J called. A share of the clones is absent; for the studies checked, an unresolved V gene accounts for under half, and the remainder has no known explanation. Within this sample are a few hundred thousand clones, with over 75% of them counted one time only. The ten biggest clones cover 2.3% of the sample. Sequenced material: peripheral blood. The origin of the receptors is a woman aged 45 to 65 with acute or convalescent COVID-19.

CDR3 sequence reads: CASSPKAGFNEKLFF. In DNA, the CDR3 is TGTGCCAGCAGCCCGAAGGCAGGGTTTAATGAAAAACTGTTTTTT. The chain employs TRBV7-9 and TRBJ1-4; D may be TRBD1 (5 bases). This CDR3 is 15 amino acids long. Per the germline V gene, CDR1 is SEHNR and CDR2 is FQNEAQ (reference sequence). V was pared by 5 bases and J by 4 bases, with 14 bases between.

The chain is built from TRBV3-1 (or the pseudogene TRBV3-2) and TRBJ2-5, with 7 bases fitting TRBD2. Trimming took 4 bases from V and 0 from J; bases not matched to a gene: 11. The CDR3 has 17 amino acids. The germline gives CDR1 LGHDT, CDR2 YNNKEL (reference sequence). This CDR3 reads CASSPSSGPAYQETQYF. The CDR3 DNA reads as TGTGCCAGCAGCCCATCTAGCGGACCAGCGTACCAAGAGACCCAGTACTTC.